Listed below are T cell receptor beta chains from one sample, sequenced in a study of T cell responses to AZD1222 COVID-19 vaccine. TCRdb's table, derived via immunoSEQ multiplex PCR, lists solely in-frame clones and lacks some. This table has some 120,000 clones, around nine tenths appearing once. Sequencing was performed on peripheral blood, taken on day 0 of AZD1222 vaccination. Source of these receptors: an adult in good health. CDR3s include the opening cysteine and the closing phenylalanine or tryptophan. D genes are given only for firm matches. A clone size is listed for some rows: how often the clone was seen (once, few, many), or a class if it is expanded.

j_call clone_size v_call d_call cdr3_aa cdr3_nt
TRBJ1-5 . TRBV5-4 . CASSVDGSNQPQHF TGTGCCAGCAGCGTTGACGGAAGCAATCAGCCCCAGCATTTT
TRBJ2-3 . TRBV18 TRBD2 CASSPGTSGTVTQYF TGTGCCAGCTCACCCGGGACTAGCGGGACGGTTACGCAGTATTTT
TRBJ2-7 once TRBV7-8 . CASSLRGVGQTYEQYF TGTGCCAGCAGCCTCCGGGGTGTTGGGCAGACCTACGAGCAGTACTTC
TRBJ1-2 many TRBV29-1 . CSSNYGYTF TGCAGCAGTAACTATGGCTACACCTTC
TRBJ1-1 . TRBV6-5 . CASLHQRVDKPEAFF TGTGCCAGCCTCCACCAGCGAGTCGATAAACCTGAAGCTTTCTTT
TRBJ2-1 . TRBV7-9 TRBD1 CASSMPGQGYNEQFF TGTGCCAGCAGCATGCCGGGACAGGGATACAATGAGCAGTTCTTC
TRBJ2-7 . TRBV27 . CASSLSQGGYEQYF TGTGCCAGCAGTTTATCGCAGGGGGGTTACGAGCAGTACTTC
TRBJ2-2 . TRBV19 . CASSIDLRTGELFF TGTGCCAGTAGTATAGACCTACGGACCGGGGAGCTGTTTTTT
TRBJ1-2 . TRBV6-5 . CASRGPVLASGYTF TGTGCCAGCAGAGGGCCTGTTTTGGCATCTGGCTACACCTTC
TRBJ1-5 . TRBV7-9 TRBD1 CASSQTGSNQPQHF TGTGCCAGCAGCCAGACAGGGAGCAATCAGCCCCAGCATTTT
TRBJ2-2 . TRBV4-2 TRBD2 CASSQVASGIDGGELFF TGTGCCAGCAGCCAAGTTGCTAGCGGGATTGACGGCGGGGAGCTGTTTTTT
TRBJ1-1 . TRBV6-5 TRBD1 CASSYGTGSHTEAFF TGTGCCAGCAGTTACGGGACAGGGTCTCACACTGAAGCTTTCTTT
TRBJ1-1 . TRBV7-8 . CASSPYRVLLGIRPNTEAFF TGTGCCAGCAGCCCGTACAGGGTCCTGCTGGGTATACGACCGAACACTGAAGCTTTCTTT
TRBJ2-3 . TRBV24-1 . CASGGPFTDTQYF TGTGCCTCCGGGGGACCTTTCACAGATACGCAGTATTTT
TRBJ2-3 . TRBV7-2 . CASSWKASDTQYF TGTGCCAGCAGCTGGAAGGCCTCGGATACGCAGTATTTT
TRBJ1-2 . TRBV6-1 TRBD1 CASSENLAGTVYGYTF TGTGCCAGCAGCGAAAACCTAGCCGGGACAGTTTATGGCTACACCTTC
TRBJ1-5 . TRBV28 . CASSEQGPRPQHF TGTGCCAGCAGTGAACAGGGCCCTCGGCCCCAGCATTTT
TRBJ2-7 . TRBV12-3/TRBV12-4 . CASSSPDHYEQYF TGTGCCAGCAGTTCGCCGGATCACTACGAGCAGTACTTC
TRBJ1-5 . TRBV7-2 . CASSPPGNQPQHF TGTGCCAGCAGCCCACCGGGGAACCAGCCCCAGCATTTT
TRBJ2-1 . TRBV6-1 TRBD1 CASSEPGQGLGEQFF TGTGCCAGCAGTGAACCGGGACAGGGACTCGGTGAGCAGTTCTTC
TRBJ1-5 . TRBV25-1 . CASSEPGNWEPQHF TGTGCCAGCAGTGAACCCGGAAACTGGGAGCCCCAGCATTTT
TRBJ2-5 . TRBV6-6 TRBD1 CASSYSRTGETQYF TGTGCCAGCAGTTATTCCAGGACAGGGGAGACCCAGTACTTC
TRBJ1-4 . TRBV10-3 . CAISERGQGGEKLFF TGTGCCATCAGTGAAAGAGGGCAGGGTGGTGAAAAACTGTTTTTT
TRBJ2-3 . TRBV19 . CASSIRSAGRTDTQYF TGTGCCAGTAGTATTAGATCGGCAGGGAGGACAGATACGCAGTATTTT
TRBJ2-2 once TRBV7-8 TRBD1 CASSLGPRQGSAGELFF TGTGCCAGCAGCTTAGGGCCGCGACAGGGATCGGCCGGGGAGCTGTTTTTT
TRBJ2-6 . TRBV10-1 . CASSEGGPNVLTF TGCGCCAGCAGTGAGGGAGGGCCCAACGTCCTGACTTTC
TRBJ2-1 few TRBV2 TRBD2 CASSATSGNYNEQFF TGTGCCAGCAGTGCCACTAGCGGGAACTACAATGAGCAGTTCTTC
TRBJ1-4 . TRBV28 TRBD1 CASSPGTGPATNEKLFF TGTGCCAGCAGTCCCGGGACAGGGCCGGCAACTAATGAAAAACTGTTTTTT
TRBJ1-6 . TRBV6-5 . CASTEQGYSPLHF TGTGCCAGCACGGAACAGGGCTATTCACCCCTCCACTTT
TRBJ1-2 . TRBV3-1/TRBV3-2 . CASSQGSGYTF TGTGCCAGCAGCCAAGGTTCTGGCTACACCTTC
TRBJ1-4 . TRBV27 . CASSSPGTNEKLFF TGTGCCAGCAGTTCTCCAGGAACTAATGAAAAACTGTTTTTT
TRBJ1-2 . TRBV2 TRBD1 CASRRQGANYGYTF TGTGCCAGCAGAAGACAGGGAGCCAACTATGGCTACACCTTC
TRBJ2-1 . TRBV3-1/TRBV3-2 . CASSQGQGEQFF TGTGCCAGCAGCCAAGGGCAGGGTGAGCAGTTCTTC
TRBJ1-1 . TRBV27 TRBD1 CASSTPQGAVTEAFF TGTGCCAGCAGCACCCCACAGGGGGCGGTCACTGAAGCTTTCTTT
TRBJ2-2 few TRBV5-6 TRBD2 CASSLAGLAGGAGELFF TGTGCCAGCAGCTTGGCCGGGTTAGCGGGGGGAGCCGGGGAGCTGTTTTTT
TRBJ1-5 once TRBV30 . CAWSRQANQPQHF TGTGCCTGGAGTCGACAAGCCAATCAGCCCCAGCATTTT
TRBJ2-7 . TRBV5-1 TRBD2 CASSLLAGGPYGEQYF TGCGCCAGCAGCTTGTTAGCGGGAGGACCCTACGGCGAGCAGTACTTC
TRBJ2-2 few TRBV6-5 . CASSYSEGNTGELFF TGTGCCAGCAGTTACTCCGAAGGTAACACCGGGGAGCTGTTTTTT
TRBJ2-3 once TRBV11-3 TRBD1 CASSLGQGSFSTDTQYF TGTGCCAGCAGCTTGGGACAGGGGTCCTTTAGTACAGATACGCAGTATTTT